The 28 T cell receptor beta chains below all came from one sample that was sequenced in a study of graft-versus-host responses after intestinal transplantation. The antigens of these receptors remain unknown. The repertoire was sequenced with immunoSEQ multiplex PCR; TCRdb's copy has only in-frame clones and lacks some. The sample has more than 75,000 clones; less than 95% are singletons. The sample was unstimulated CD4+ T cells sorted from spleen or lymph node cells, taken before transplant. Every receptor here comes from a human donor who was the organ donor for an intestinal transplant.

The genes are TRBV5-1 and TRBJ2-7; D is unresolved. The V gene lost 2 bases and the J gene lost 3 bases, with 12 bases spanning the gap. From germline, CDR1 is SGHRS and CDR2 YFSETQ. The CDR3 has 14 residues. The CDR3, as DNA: TGCGCCAGCAGCTTAGCACCTTTTTACTACGAGCAGTACTTC. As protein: CASSLAPFYYEQYF.

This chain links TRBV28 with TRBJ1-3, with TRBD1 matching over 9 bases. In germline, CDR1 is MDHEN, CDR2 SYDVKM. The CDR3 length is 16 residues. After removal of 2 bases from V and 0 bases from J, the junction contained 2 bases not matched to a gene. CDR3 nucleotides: TGTGCCAGCAGTTTAGGGACAGGGAGCTCTGGAAACACCATATATTTT. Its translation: CASSLGTGSSGNTIYF.

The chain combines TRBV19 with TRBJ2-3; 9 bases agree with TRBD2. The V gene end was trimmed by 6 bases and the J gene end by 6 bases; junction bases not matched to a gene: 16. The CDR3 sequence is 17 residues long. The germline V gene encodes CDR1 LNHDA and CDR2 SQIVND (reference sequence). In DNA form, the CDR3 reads TGTGCCAGTAGAGGTATTGTGGGACTAGCTATATCGGATACGCAGTATTTT. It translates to CASRGIVGLAISDTQYF.

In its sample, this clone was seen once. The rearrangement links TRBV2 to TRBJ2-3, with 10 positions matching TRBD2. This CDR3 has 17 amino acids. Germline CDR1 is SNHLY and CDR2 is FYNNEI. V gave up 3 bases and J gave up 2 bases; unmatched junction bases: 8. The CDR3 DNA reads TGTGCCAGCAGTGAGCCGGGACTAGCGTCCAACACAGATACGCAGTATTTT. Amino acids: CASSEPGLASNTDTQYF.

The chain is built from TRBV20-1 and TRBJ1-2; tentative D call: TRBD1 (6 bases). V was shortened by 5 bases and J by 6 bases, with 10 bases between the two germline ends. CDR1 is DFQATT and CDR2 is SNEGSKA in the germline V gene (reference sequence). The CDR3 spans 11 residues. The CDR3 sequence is CSAGYRDGYTF. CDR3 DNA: TGCAGTGCTGGGTACAGGGATGGCTACACCTTC.

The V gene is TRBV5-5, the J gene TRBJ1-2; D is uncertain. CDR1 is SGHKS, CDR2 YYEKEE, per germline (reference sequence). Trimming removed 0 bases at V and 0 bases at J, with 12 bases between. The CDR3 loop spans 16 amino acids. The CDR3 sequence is CASSLDFAVPNYGYTF. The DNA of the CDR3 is TGTGCCAGCAGCTTGGATTTTGCGGTTCCTAACTATGGCTACACCTTC.

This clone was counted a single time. Here the CDR3 reads CASSRPGSFDTQYF. The CDR3, as DNA: TGTGCCAGCAGTAGACCGGGGTCCTTTGATACGCAGTATTTT. V usage is TRBV25-1 and J usage is TRBJ2-3; maybe TRBD2 (5 bases). This CDR3 is 14 amino acids long. V lost 5 bases to trimming and J lost 6 bases, with 15 bases between them. Germline CDR1 is MGHDK and CDR2 is SYGVNS. The variable domain in full, with the rest retrieved from reference TRBV25-1 and TRBJ2-3, is EADIYQTPRYLVIGTGKKITLECSQTMGHDKMYWYQQDPGMELHLIHYSYGVNSTEKGDLSSESTVSRIRTEHFPLTLESARPSHTSQYLCASSRPGSFDTQYFGPGTRLTVL.

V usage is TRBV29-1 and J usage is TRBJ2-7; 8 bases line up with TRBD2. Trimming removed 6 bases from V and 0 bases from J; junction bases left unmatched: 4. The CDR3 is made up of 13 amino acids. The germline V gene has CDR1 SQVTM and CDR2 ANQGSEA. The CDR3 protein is CSVGTRLSYEQYF. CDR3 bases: TGCAGCGTGGGGACTAGACTCTCCTACGAGCAGTACTTC.

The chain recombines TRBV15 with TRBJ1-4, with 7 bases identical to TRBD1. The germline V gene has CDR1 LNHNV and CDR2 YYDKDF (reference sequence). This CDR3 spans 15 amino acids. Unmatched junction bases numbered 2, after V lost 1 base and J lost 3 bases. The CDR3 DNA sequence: TGTGCCACCAGCAGAGCACAGGGGCCTAATGAAAAACTGTTTTTT. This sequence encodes CATSRAQGPNEKLFF.

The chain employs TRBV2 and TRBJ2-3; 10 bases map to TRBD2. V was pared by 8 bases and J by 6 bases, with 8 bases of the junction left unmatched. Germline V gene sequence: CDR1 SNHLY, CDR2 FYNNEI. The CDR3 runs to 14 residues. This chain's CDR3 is CASRASGSTDTQYF. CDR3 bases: TGTGCCAGCCGTGCTAGCGGGAGTACTGATACGCAGTATTTT.

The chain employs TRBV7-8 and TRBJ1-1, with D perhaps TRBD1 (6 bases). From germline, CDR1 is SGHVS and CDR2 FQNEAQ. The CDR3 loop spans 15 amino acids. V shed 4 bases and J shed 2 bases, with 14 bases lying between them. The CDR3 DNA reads TGTGCCAGCAGCTCGAAGGCAGGGGACAACACTGAAGCTTTCTTT. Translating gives CASSSKAGDNTEAFF. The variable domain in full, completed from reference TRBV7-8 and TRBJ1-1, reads GAGVSQSPRYKVAKRGQDVALRCDPISGHVSLFWYQQALGQGPEFLTYFQNEAQLDKSGLPSDRFFAERPEGSVSTLKIQRTQQEDSAVYLCASSSKAGDNTEAFFGQGTRLTVV.

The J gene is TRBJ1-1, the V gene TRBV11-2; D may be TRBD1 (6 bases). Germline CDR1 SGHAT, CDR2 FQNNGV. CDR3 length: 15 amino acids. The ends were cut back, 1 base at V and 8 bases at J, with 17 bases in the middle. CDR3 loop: CASSLVRGQFIEAFF. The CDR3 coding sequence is TGTGCCAGCAGCTTAGTCCGTGGACAGTTTATAGAAGCTTTCTTT.

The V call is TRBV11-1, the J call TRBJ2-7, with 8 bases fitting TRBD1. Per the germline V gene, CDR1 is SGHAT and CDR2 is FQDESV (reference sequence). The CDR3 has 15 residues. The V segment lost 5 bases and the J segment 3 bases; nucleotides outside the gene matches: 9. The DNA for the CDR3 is TGTGCCAGCAGCCAAGGGCGGACAGGGCTCTACGAGCAGTACTTC. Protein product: CASSQGRTGLYEQYF.

The CDR3: CASRDSNSPLHF. CDR3 nucleotide sequence: TGTGCCAGCAGGGACAGTAATTCACCCCTCCACTTT. V gene TRBV6-6 combines with J gene TRBJ1-6; possibly TRBD1 for D (6 bases). The germline gives CDR1 MNHNY, CDR2 SVGAGI (reference sequence). CDR3 length equals 12 residues. The V end lost 6 bases, the J end lost 6 bases, and 6 bases lay between the germline ends.

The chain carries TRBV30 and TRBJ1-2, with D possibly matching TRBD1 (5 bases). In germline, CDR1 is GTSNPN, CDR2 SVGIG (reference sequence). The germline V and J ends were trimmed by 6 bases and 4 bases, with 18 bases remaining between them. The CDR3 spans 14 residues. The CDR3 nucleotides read TGTGCCTGTACCTCATGGGGCAGCCGCTATGGCTACACCTTC. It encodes CACTSWGSRYGYTF.

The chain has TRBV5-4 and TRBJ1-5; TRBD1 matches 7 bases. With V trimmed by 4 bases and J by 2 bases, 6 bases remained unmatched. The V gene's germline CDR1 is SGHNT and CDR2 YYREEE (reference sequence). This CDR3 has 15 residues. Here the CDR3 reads CASSPIGQGNQPQHF. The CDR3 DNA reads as TGTGCCAGCAGCCCGATCGGACAGGGCAATCAGCCCCAGCATTTT.

DNA of the CDR3: TGTGCCTGGAGTACAGGGGCCGGCACTGAAGCTTTCTTT. This gives the protein CAWSTGAGTEAFF. J is TRBJ1-1 and V is TRBV30; 7 bases are shared with TRBD1. Unmatched junction bases numbered 4, after V lost 2 bases and J lost 4 bases. The germline V gene encodes CDR1 GTSNPN and CDR2 SVGIG (reference sequence). CDR3 length: 13 residues.

The DNA for the CDR3 is TGCGCCAGCAGCTTACTAGACTGGGCGACCCAGTACTTC. This codes for CASSLLDWATQYF. The chain recombines TRBV5-1 with TRBJ2-5; tentative D call: TRBD2 (5 bases). This CDR3 has 13 residues. Germline values: CDR1 SGHRS, CDR2 YFSETQ. Deletions cut 2 bases from V and 7 bases from J, with 12 bases between.

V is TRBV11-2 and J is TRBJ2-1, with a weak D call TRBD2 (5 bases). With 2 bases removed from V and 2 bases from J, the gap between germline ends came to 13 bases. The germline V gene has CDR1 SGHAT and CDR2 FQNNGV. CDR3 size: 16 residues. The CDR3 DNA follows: TGTGCCAGCAGCTTATGGAGTGTCGGGACCTACAATGAGCAGTTCTTC. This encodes CASSLWSVGTYNEQFF.

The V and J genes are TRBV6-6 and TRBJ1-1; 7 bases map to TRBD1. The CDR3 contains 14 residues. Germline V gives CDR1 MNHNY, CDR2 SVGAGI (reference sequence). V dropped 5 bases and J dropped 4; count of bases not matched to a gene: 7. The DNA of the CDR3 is TGTGCCAGCAGTCCACAGGGGCCGGTCACTGAAGCTTTCTTT. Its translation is CASSPQGPVTEAFF.

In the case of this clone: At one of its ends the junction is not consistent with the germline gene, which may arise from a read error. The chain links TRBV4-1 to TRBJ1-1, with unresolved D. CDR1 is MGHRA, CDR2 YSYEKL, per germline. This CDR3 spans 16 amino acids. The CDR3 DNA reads TGCGCCAGCACCCAATGGTCAGGCAATTGGAACACTGAAGCTTTCTTT. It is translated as CASTQWSGNWNTEAFF.

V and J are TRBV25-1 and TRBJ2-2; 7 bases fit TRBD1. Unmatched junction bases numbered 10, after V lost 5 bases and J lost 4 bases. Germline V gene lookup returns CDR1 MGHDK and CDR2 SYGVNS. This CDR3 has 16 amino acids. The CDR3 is CASSSSRQGITGELFF. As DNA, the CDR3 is TGTGCCAGCAGTTCGTCGAGACAGGGAATCACCGGGGAGCTGTTTTTT.

CDR3 residues: CASSFRGTGELFF. The CDR3 nucleotides read TGTGCCAGCAGCTTTCGGGGCACCGGGGAGCTGTTTTTT. The chain joins TRBV7-3 to TRBJ2-2, with D maybe TRBD2 (5 bases). V was trimmed by 3 bases and J by 4 bases, leaving 6 bases between them. Germline V gene sequence: CDR1 SGHTA, CDR2 FQGTGA. This CDR3 has 13 residues. The variable domain in full, completed from reference TRBV7-3 and TRBJ2-2, reads GAGVSQTPSNKVTEKGKYVELRCDPISGHTALYWYRQSLGQGPEFLIYFQGTGAADDSGLPNDRFFAVRPEGSVSTLKIQRTERGDSAVYLCASSFRGTGELFFGEGSRLTVL.

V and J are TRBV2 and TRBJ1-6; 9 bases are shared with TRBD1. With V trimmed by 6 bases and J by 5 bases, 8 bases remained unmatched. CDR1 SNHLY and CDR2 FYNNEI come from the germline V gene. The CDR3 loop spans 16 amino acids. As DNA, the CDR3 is TGTGCCAGCAGGTTCGACAGGGGGAAAAATAATTCACCCCTCCACTTT. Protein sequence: CASRFDRGKNNSPLHF.

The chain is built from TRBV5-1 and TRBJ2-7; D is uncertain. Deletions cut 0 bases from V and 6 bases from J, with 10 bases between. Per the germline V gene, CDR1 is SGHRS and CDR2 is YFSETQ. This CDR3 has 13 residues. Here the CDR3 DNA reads TGCGCCAGCAGCTTGGCCTTGCGGTTCGAGCAGTACTTC. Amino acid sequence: CASSLALRFEQYF. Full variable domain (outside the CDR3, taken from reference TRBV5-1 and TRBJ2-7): KAGVTQTPRYLIKTRGQQVTLSCSPISGHRSVSWYQQTPGQGLQFLFEYFSETQRNKGNFPGRFSGRQFSNSRSEMNVSTLELGDSALYLCASSLALRFEQYFGPGTRLTVT.

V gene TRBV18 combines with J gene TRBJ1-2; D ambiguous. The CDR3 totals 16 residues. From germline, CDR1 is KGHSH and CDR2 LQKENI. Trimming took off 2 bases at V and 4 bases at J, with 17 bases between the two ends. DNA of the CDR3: TGTGCCAGCTCACCATTGGAGGGCCTAAATGGCTATGGCTACACCTTC. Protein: CASSPLEGLNGYGYTF.

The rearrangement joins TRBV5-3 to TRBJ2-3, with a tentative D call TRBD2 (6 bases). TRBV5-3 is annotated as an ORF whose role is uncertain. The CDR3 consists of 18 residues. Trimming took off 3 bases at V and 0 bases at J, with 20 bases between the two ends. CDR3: CARSSPAGTDASTDTQYF. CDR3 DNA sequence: TGTGCCAGAAGCTCGCCCGCGGGGACCGACGCTAGCACAGATACGCAGTATTTT.

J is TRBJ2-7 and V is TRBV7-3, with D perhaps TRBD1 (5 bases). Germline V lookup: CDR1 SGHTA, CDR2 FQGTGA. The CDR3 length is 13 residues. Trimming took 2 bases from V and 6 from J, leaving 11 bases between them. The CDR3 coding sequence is TGTGCCAGCAGCTTATACCAGGGCTCCGAGCAGTACTTC. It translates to CASSLYQGSEQYF.